The rows below give T cell receptor beta chains drawn from one sample of a study of vaccination and CD4 T cells after COVID-19. Each CDR3 protein is one row after TCRdb ran MiXCR on the PCR reads. This table has over 9,000 distinct CDR3 sequences, 60% to 70% appearing once. These receptors are not linked to any known antigen. Sequencing was carried out using CD4+ T cells from blood, cultured in vitro. These TCRs come from a human donor who had recovered from COVID-19. The CDR3 runs from the conserved cysteine through the conserved F or W. A D gene is named only where the DNA matches it firmly. Expanded clones are given a class, and other clones once, few, many or no size at all.

few	TRBJ1-6	TRBV27	TRBD1	CASRLQGAVLNSPLHF	TGTGCCAGCAGGTTACAGGGGGCGGTTCTTAATTCACCCCTCCACTTT
few	TRBJ2-2	TRBV6-2/TRBV6-3	-	CASSYGEPGELFF	TGTGCCAGCAGTTACGGGGAACCCGGGGAGCTGTTTTTT
few	TRBJ2-3	TRBV28	-	CASSPQTTSWAFTDTQYF	TGTGCCAGCAGCCCGCAAACCACTAGCTGGGCTTTCACAGATACGCAGTATTTT
-	TRBJ2-3	TRBV5-8	-	CASSLLGRDTQYF	TGTGCCAGCAGCTTGCTAGGACGGGATACGCAGTATTTT
few	TRBJ1-1	TRBV7-8	TRBD1	CASTTRGTAGTEAFF	TGTGCCAGCACCACTCGGGGGACAGCCGGGACTGAAGCTTTCTTT
-	TRBJ1-2	TRBV29-1	-	CSVQVFGGYGYTF	TGCAGCGTTCAGGTCTTCGGGGGGTATGGCTACACCTTC
-	TRBJ2-7	TRBV11-3	-	CASSKGGVYAEQYF	TGTGCCAGCAGCAAAGGAGGGGTATATGCCGAGCAGTACTTC
-	TRBJ2-7	TRBV30	TRBD1	CAWSVGQARRGF	TGTGCCTGGAGTGTGGGACAGGCCCGTAGGGGGTTC
-	TRBJ1-5	TRBV21-1	-	CASTSCRTTLCSNQPQHF	TGTGCCAGCACAAGTTGCCGGACGACTCTGTGTAGCAATCAGCCCCAGCATTTT
-	TRBJ2-5	TRBV6-2/TRBV6-3	TRBD2	CASSYSLAGGRETQYF	TGTGCCAGCAGTTACTCGTTAGCGGGGGGGCGAGAGACCCAGTACTTC
-	TRBJ1-5	TRBV2	TRBD1	CASSRTGGASNQPQHF	TGTGCCAGCAGCCGGACAGGGGGCGCGAGCAATCAGCCCCAGCATTTT
-	TRBJ2-7	TRBV2	-	CASSERTGTSEQYF	TGTGCCAGCAGTGAGCGGACAGGGACTAGCGAGCAGTACTTC
-	TRBJ1-4	TRBV7-2	-	CASSPGGGAATNEKLFF	TGTGCCAGCAGCCCAGGCGGGGGGGCCGCAACTAATGAAAAACTGTTTTTT
-	TRBJ2-1	TRBV20-1	TRBD2	CSARGRGEAFRYNEQFF	TGCAGTGCTAGGGGACGGGGGGAAGCCTTTCGCTACAATGAGCAGTTCTTC
-	TRBJ1-5	TRBV6-1	TRBD1	CASSGGTGGNQPQHF	TGTGCCAGCAGTGGAGGGACAGGGGGAAATCAGCCCCAGCATTTT
once	TRBJ2-7	TRBV7-2	TRBD2	CASSLGGAGAPSYEQYF	TGTGCCAGCAGCTTAGGAGGAGCGGGGGCCCCGTCTTACGAGCAGTACTTC
-	TRBJ1-1	TRBV20-1	TRBD1	CSAMREGANTEAFF	TGCAGTGCCATGCGGGAGGGGGCGAACACTGAAGCTTTCTTT